What follows are 7 T cell receptor beta chains derived from one specimen sequenced in a study of PD-1 blockade in classical Hodgkin lymphoma. Every patient experienced relapse after autologous stem cell transplantation, and brentuximab vedotin exposure varied. Profiled with immunoSEQ multiplex PCR; TCRdb holds only in-frame clones, not every one. Counted here are fewer than 110,000 clones, approximately 90% occurring once; the ten biggest clones make up approximately 6.3%. Sequenced here: peripheral blood mononuclear cells (PBMCs), sampled before the second cycle of nivolumab. Every receptor here comes from a human donor with classical Hodgkin lymphoma.

This chain uses TRBV5-1 with TRBJ2-5; TRBD2 matches at 7 bases. Germline V lookup: CDR1 SGHRS, CDR2 YFSETQ. V lost 4 bases to trimming and J lost 4 bases; unmatched junction nucleotides: 7. The CDR3 covers 14 residues. Here the CDR3 reads CASSPGTTRETQYF. CDR3 bases: TGCGCCAGCAGCCCCGGGACTACCCGAGAGACCCAGTACTTC.

This clone was recorded only once. This chain links TRBV6-5 with TRBJ1-6; D gene unclear. This CDR3 is 12 amino acids long. V lost 5 bases to trimming and J lost 3 bases, with 2 bases between them. The germline CDR1 and CDR2 sequences are MNHEY and SVGAGI. The CDR3 sequence: CASSVYNSPLHF. The CDR3 bases are TGTGCCAGCAGTGTCTATAATTCACCCCTCCACTTT.

This clone has a handful of counts. This chain uses TRBV6-1 with TRBJ1-5; no clear D gene. The V gene's germline CDR1 is MNHNS and CDR2 SASEGT. The CDR3 loop spans 12 amino acids. Trimming stripped 2 bases from V and 7 bases from J, with 6 bases between. CDR3 sequence reads: CASSEWGQPQHF. In nucleotides, the CDR3 is TGTGCCAGCAGTGAATGGGGACAGCCCCAGCATTTT.

The genes are TRBV7-2 and TRBJ2-7; unclear D gene. This CDR3 comprises 13 residues. Germline loops: CDR1 SGHTA, CDR2 FQGNSA. V gave up 5 bases and J gave up 4 bases, with 12 bases separating them. CDR3 in DNA: TGTGCCAGCAGCCCCTCCCCGCGGTACGAGCAGTACTTC. This translates into CASSPSPRYEQYF.

This chain connects TRBV28 to TRBJ1-4, with unresolved D. Germline V CDR1 and CDR2: MDHEN, SYDVKM. V lost 3 bases, J lost 16 bases, and 21 bases lay in between. CDR3 size: 14 residues. The CDR3 bases are TGTGCCAGCAGTTTCAAGAGCGGGCCCTATGAAAGGTTTTTT. It specifies CASSFKSGPYERFF.

This sequence joins TRBV6-5 and TRBJ2-1; 15 bases match TRBD2. This CDR3 is 16 amino acids long. J lost 9 bases, V lost 4 bases, and 7 bases had no gene match. Germline CDR1 reads MNHEY; CDR2 reads SVGAGI. For the CDR3, the DNA is TGTGCCAGCAGTTCTCCCAGGACTAGCGGGGGGGGTGAGCAGTTCTTC. Protein sequence: CASSSPRTSGGGEQFF.

This clone was observed a few times. This sequence joins TRBV10-3 and TRBJ1-5, with D perhaps TRBD1 (5 bases). This CDR3 is built from 14 residues. V was clipped by 4 bases and J by 6 bases, with 13 bases between them. Germline CDR1 ENHRY, CDR2 SYGVKD. CDR3 sequence reads: CAISAVGVAQPQHF. CDR3 sequence (DNA): TGTGCCATCAGTGCCGTGGGGGTCGCTCAGCCCCAGCATTTT.